One and the same sample provided the 27 T cell receptor beta chains below, sequenced in a study of shared clonotypes between healthy human individuals. Terminally differentiated effector memory CD45RA+ cells were excluded from the naive CD8 cells, which were CD45RO-negative and positively selected for CCR7. Method: immunoSEQ multiplex PCR; TCRdb's copy keeps in-frame clones and lacks some. Of around 2.1 million clones in the sample, 85% to 95% were seen once. Sequenced input: naive CD8+ T cells from PBMCs. These receptors were collected from a man between 18 and 29 years old in good health. Some clones in this sample may be carry-over from other donors' samples.

DNA for the CDR3: TGTGCCAGCAGCCCGACGGGGCTACAAGAGACCCAGTACTTC. Its protein is CASSPTGLQETQYF. The chain recombines TRBV9 with TRBJ2-5, with D tentatively TRBD1 or TRBD2 (5 bases each). V was pared by 4 bases and J by 2 bases, with 12 bases between. Germline CDR1 SGDLS, CDR2 YYNGEE. This CDR3 is 14 amino acids long.

The CDR3 DNA reads as TGTGCCAGCAGTATCTTCAGGGAAGGCACTGAAGCTTTCTTT. Translating it yields CASSIFREGTEAFF. This chain links TRBV11-2 with TRBJ1-1; TRBD1 might be the D (5 bases). Germline V gene data show CDR1 as SGHAT and CDR2 as FQNNGV. The CDR3 is made up of 14 amino acids. Trimming shortened V by 6 bases and J by 4 bases, and 15 bases separated the two germline ends.

The CDR3 spells CASRGERDQPQHF. The CDR3, as DNA: TGTGCCAGCAGGGGGGAGAGAGACCAGCCCCAGCATTTT. The rearrangement uses TRBV4-2 and TRBJ1-5, with a possible D match to TRBD1 (5 bases). The CDR3 runs 13 residues. Germline CDR1 and CDR2: LGHNA and YNFKEQ. V was shortened by 6 bases and J by 7 bases, with 13 bases between the two germline ends.

J is TRBJ2-1 and V is TRBV4-1; 9 nucleotides line up with TRBD2. This CDR3 spans 16 amino acids. CDR1 and CDR2 (germline): MGHRA, YSYEKL. Trimming removed 4 bases from V and 4 bases from J; junction bases left unmatched: 8. The DNA of the CDR3 is TGCGCCAGCAGCCGGACGACTAGCGGACGGTACAATGAGCAGTTCTTC. This encodes CASSRTTSGRYNEQFF.

The V and J genes are TRBV5-8 and TRBJ1-1; 8 bases are a match to TRBD1. Unmatched junction bases numbered 6, after V lost 3 bases and J lost 5 bases. Germline CDR1 and CDR2: SGHTS and YDEGEE. This CDR3 has 14 residues. Here the CDR3 reads CASSSRTGRTEAFF. The CDR3 DNA is TGTGCCAGCAGCTCCCGGACAGGGCGGACTGAAGCTTTCTTT.

This clone has a single count. The gene calls are TRBV2 and TRBJ2-1, with D perhaps matching TRBD1 or TRBD2 (5 bases each). The length of the CDR3 is 9 residues. CDR1 and CDR2 from the germline V gene are SNHLY and FYNNEI. V was cut by 7 bases and J by 14 bases, with 9 bases left in between. This chain's CDR3 is CASMRGEFF. CDR3 bases: TGTGCCAGCATGAGAGGGGAGTTCTTC.

This clone occurred once. V and J are TRBV5-6 and TRBJ2-1; TRBD1 is a possible D gene (5 bases). The CDR3 sequence is 12 residues long. The germline V gene encodes CDR1 SGHDT and CDR2 YYEEEE. V gave up 3 bases and J gave up 10 bases, with 11 bases separating them. CDR3 sequence: CASSWGKGEQFF. The CDR3 DNA is TGTGCCAGCAGCTGGGGAAAGGGGGAGCAGTTCTTC.

The rearrangement joins TRBV29-1 to TRBJ2-6; D is undetermined. V was cut by 7 bases and J by 0 bases, with 10 bases left in between. There are 14 residues in the CDR3. Germline CDR1 and CDR2: SQVTM and ANQGSEA. Here the CDR3 reads CSALPRSGANVLTF. CDR3 coding DNA: TGCAGCGCATTACCTCGCTCTGGGGCCAACGTCCTGACTTTC.

V is TRBV5-4 and J is TRBJ2-7, with TRBD1 as a possible D gene (7 bases). Trimming stripped 0 bases from V and 4 bases from J, with 26 bases between. This CDR3 is built from 19 residues. The germline gives CDR1 SGHNT, CDR2 YYREEE (reference sequence). CDR3 sequence: CASSLVGFWEGQEGYEQYF. The CDR3 nucleotides are TGTGCCAGCAGCTTGGTGGGATTTTGGGAAGGACAGGAGGGTTACGAGCAGTACTTC.

The V gene is TRBV25-1, the J gene TRBJ1-2; D is unclear. The CDR3 loop spans 14 amino acids. The V gene's germline CDR1 is MGHDK and CDR2 SYGVNS. Trimming pared 4 bases from V and 0 bases from J, leaving 9 bases between. The DNA of the CDR3 is TGTGCCAGCAGTGTTGGCAGCTCTAACTATGGCTACACCTTC. This codes for CASSVGSSNYGYTF.

The genes are TRBV2 and TRBJ2-7; D possibly corresponds to TRBD1 (6 bases). The germline V and J ends were trimmed by 2 bases and 7 bases, with 15 bases remaining between them. This CDR3 has 14 amino acids. CDR1 is SNHLY and CDR2 is FYNNEI in the germline V gene. The CDR3 bases are TGTGCCAGCAGTGAACGTGACAGGATAGGGGAGCAGTACTTC. It translates to CASSERDRIGEQYF.

This sequence joins TRBV27 and TRBJ2-1; TRBD2 agrees at 12 bases. V shed 6 bases, J shed 3 bases, and the junction held 18 bases outside the gene matches. The CDR3 has 20 residues. CDR1 and CDR2 from the germline V gene are MNHEY and SMNVEV (reference sequence). CDR3 DNA: TGTGCCAGCAGCTCAAAGAGGGTCCTGACTAGCGGGAGCCTCTACAATGAGCAGTTCTTC. Encoded protein: CASSSKRVLTSGSLYNEQFF.

The V gene is TRBV19, the J gene TRBJ2-1, with 8 bases identical to TRBD2. The germline gives CDR1 LNHDA, CDR2 SQIVND (reference sequence). This CDR3 contains 14 residues. V was clipped by 9 bases and J by 8 bases; unmatched bases: 12. CDR3 coding DNA: TGTGCCAGCCGCACGGTAGCGGGGCTCGATGAGCAGTTCTTC. Encoded protein: CASRTVAGLDEQFF.

The chain joins TRBV5-1 to TRBJ2-4; a possible D gene is TRBD2 (5 bases). CDR3 length: 18 residues. Germline values: CDR1 SGHRS, CDR2 YFSETQ. V was trimmed by 0 bases and J by 0 bases, leaving 16 bases between them. The CDR3: CASSLAERGFLAKNIQYF. CDR3 bases: TGCGCCAGCAGCTTGGCGGAACGGGGTTTCCTAGCCAAAAACATTCAGTACTTC.

There are a few counts of this clone. Additional DNA sequences in this sample encode the identical CDR3. The V gene is TRBV6-5, the J gene TRBJ1-1; 7 nucleotides agree with TRBD1. This CDR3 is 15 amino acids long. Trimming removed 2 bases from V and 2 bases from J; junction bases left unmatched: 5. Germline CDR1 reads MNHEY; CDR2 reads SVGAGI. The CDR3 region has the DNA TGTGCCAGCAGTTACACCCGACAGGGAAACACTGAAGCTTTCTTT. This sequence encodes CASSYTRQGNTEAFF.

This clone is a singleton in its sample. The V gene is TRBV15, the J gene TRBJ2-1, with D hard to call. The germline V gene encodes CDR1 LNHNV and CDR2 YYDKDF (reference sequence). The CDR3 length is 12 residues. With 5 bases removed from V and 5 bases from J, the gap between germline ends came to 7 bases. The CDR3 region is CATSPANNEQFF. CDR3 in DNA: TGTGCCACCAGCCCCGCGAACAATGAGCAGTTCTTC.

J is TRBJ2-1 and V is TRBV18, with D perhaps matching TRBD2 (5 bases). Germline CDR1 KGHSH, CDR2 LQKENI. This CDR3 region has 15 residues. V was trimmed by 4 bases and J by 5 bases, leaving 15 bases between them. The CDR3 nucleotides read TGTGCCAGCTCACTCCGGCCACGGGGAGACAATGAGCAGTTCTTC. Amino acid sequence: CASSLRPRGDNEQFF.

This clone showed up just a few times. The chain links TRBV2 to TRBJ1-1; D is uncertain. CDR1 SNHLY and CDR2 FYNNEI come from the germline V gene. V lost 1 base to trimming and J lost 4 bases, with 13 bases between them. This CDR3 has 15 residues. CDR3 loop: CASSEGAVWGTEAFF. The DNA for the CDR3 is TGTGCCAGCAGTGAAGGGGCCGTATGGGGCACTGAAGCTTTCTTT.

CDR3 sequence reads: CASMWLAGGLNEQFF. CDR3 bases: TGTGCCAGCATGTGGTTAGCGGGAGGACTAAATGAGCAGTTCTTC. The chain couples TRBV2 to TRBJ2-1; 10 nucleotides align to TRBD2. Germline CDR1 reads SNHLY; CDR2 reads FYNNEI. The ends lost 7 bases at V and 7 bases at J; junction bases unmatched: 10. The CDR3 spans 15 residues.

Written as DNA, the CDR3 is TGTGCCAGCAGGGACGCTTCCTACAATGAGCAGTTCTTC. Encoded protein: CASRDASYNEQFF. The chain couples TRBV2 to TRBJ2-1; D gene uncertain. V gave up 6 bases and J gave up 1 base, with 7 bases separating them. CDR1 is SNHLY, CDR2 FYNNEI, per germline. There are 13 residues in the CDR3.

Details on this clone: Within the sample, other DNA sequences also encode this same CDR3. This chain joins TRBV5-5 and TRBJ1-1; no clear D. Germline CDR1 reads SGHKS; CDR2 reads YYEKEE (reference sequence). There are 13 residues in the CDR3. The ends were cut back, 1 base at V and 1 base at J, with 5 bases in the middle. CDR3: CASSLSPNTEAFF. CDR3 coding DNA: TGTGCCAGCAGCTTGTCCCCGAACACTGAAGCTTTCTTT.

This chain links TRBV7-9 with TRBJ2-7, with D possibly TRBD1 on 6 matching bases. V lost 5 bases and J 4 bases, leaving 21 bases between the germline ends. Germline CDR1 SEHNR, CDR2 FQNEAQ (reference sequence). This CDR3 spans 16 amino acids. The CDR3 nucleotides read TGTGCCAGCAGCGTTATAGAGGGCAGGGGCGGGTACGAGCAGTACTTC. Its translation is CASSVIEGRGGYEQYF.

The chain employs TRBV4-1 and TRBJ2-1, with D tentatively TRBD1 or TRBD2 (5 bases each). The germline gives CDR1 MGHRA, CDR2 YSYEKL. Trimming removed 4 bases at V and 2 bases at J, with 12 bases between. This CDR3 is 15 amino acids long. This CDR3 reads CASSRSGDPYNEQFF. CDR3 coding DNA: TGCGCCAGCAGCCGGAGTGGGGACCCCTACAATGAGCAGTTCTTC.

The chain employs TRBV5-1 and TRBJ2-7; possible D gene TRBD2, 5 bases. Germline V gene data show CDR1 as SGHRS and CDR2 as YFSETQ. The CDR3 is made up of 15 amino acids. Trimming stripped 0 bases from V and 2 bases from J, with 12 bases between. The CDR3 nucleotides read TGCGCCAGCAGCTTGGTACCCGAGCGGACCTACGAGCAGTACTTC. This translates into CASSLVPERTYEQYF.

The rearrangement links TRBV27 to TRBJ2-5, with 14 nucleotides matching TRBD2. The trim removed 2 bases at V and 5 bases at J, leaving 4 bases unmatched. Germline V gene data show CDR1 as MNHEY and CDR2 as SMNVEV (reference sequence). The CDR3 runs 16 residues. The CDR3 is CASSLRGTSGSETQYF. Written as DNA, the CDR3 is TGTGCCAGCAGTTTACGCGGGACTAGCGGGAGTGAGACCCAGTACTTC.

As for this clone: Different DNA sequences within this sample yield the same CDR3. The rearrangement uses TRBV6-6 and TRBJ2-7; 7 bases match TRBD2. The CDR3 is 15 residues long. Unmatched junction bases numbered 3, after V lost 1 base and J lost 0 bases. Germline CDR1 and CDR2: MNHNY and SVGAGI (reference sequence). The CDR3 sequence: CASSYLGGSSYEQYF. CDR3 bases: TGTGCCAGCAGTTACTTAGGCGGGAGCTCCTACGAGCAGTACTTC.

The rearrangement uses TRBV27 and TRBJ2-7, with 10 positions matching TRBD1. Germline lookup yields CDR1 MNHEY and CDR2 SMNVEV (reference sequence). CDR3 length: 14 residues. V lost 5 bases and J lost 5; bases outside the gene matches: 6. The CDR3, as DNA: TGTGCCAGCAGTACCACGACAGGGGGCCACGAGCAGTACTTC. Protein: CASSTTTGGHEQYF.